These T cell receptor beta chains were read from a single sample in a study of cytomegalovirus exposure and HLA in healthy donors. Repertoires were generated with immunoSEQ multiplex PCR, while TCRdb's copy carries only in-frame clones and drops some. The table records about 160,000 clones, approximately 88% of them present only once. The source material was PBMCs. The receptors shown here come from a man in his thirties or forties in good health and CMV-seronegative. Both conserved end residues are trimmed from each CDR3.

v_call cdr3_length cdr3_aa
TRBV7-9 13 ASSQISTGGRGYT
TRBV7-9 13 ASSLASESHETQY
TRBV19 11 ASIGRGNTEAF
TRBV7-6 10 ASTGVGDTQY
TRBV9 15 ASSLRGGPISGNTIY
TRBV27 13 ASSLQTGGGEKLF
TRBV29-1 11 SVETEHIYEQY
TRBV4-1 15 ASSQGLTGHSNQPQH
TRBV7-9 14 ASSGGGLADYNEQF
TRBV11-3 12 ASSPGDRVGGYT
TRBV7-2 13 ASSSGSSSYNEQF
TRBV6-6 10 ASSYLAGEQF
TRBV25-1 16 ASSEYILRLAGEGKMV
TRBV5-1 15 ASTNPGGTGGAGELF
TRBV28 11 ASSNPSVQPQH
TRBV5-1 16 ASSSLPGQLNSGNTIY
TRBV29-1 13 SANQRQGTYNEQF
TRBV18 14 ASSPLGTGAPREQY
TRBV5-1 13 ASSLASRQVNEQF
TRBV19 12 ASSIGDRAYEQY
TRBV30 12 AWAPGTVNSPLH
TRBV19 13 ASSARDRGWAEAF
TRBV6-1 13 ASSEATAPNQPQH
TRBV5-4 11 ASSSWANTEAF
TRBV5-4 13 ASSDRGSGGNTIY
TRBV6-6 13 ASSGGAELYNEQF
TRBV4-1 19 ASSQDQGPSQVLHSGNTIY
TRBV9 11 ASSSDSFYEQY
TRBV15 14 ATSRDLEVYQETQY
TRBV11-3 11 ASSLAGRGEAF
TRBV9 11 ASSAHLPNEQF
TRBV7-6 14 ASKRSPGRDTDTQY
TRBV4-2 19 ASSQALGQGAMGAARTEAF
TRBV14 13 ASSQTTGDNSPLH
TRBV19 12 AKPGQVRGTEAF
TRBV4-2 13 ASSQATTSGDEQF
TRBV19 14 ASSMDRASVSSPLH
TRBV7-7 12 ASSWRGGVETQY
TRBV4-2 15 ASSQGTDSSYNSPLH
TRBV19 12 ASIRTAGMGGYT
TRBV30 11 AWRGPVNTEAF
TRBV9 13 ASSGSSGSYNEQF
TRBV4-1 11 ASSRGQGGEQY
TRBV10-3 12 AISEQGNTGELF
TRBV5-4 13 ASSLGGGQSYEQY
TRBV30 13 AWSELTGARETQY
TRBV6-5 10 ANRTGSYEQY
TRBV6-5 11 ASNLGGHTEAF
TRBV5-1 12 ASSLGTEGTEAF
TRBV6-5 13 ASRSGGIGYNEQF
TRBV7-2 14 ASSANAAGDGNTIY